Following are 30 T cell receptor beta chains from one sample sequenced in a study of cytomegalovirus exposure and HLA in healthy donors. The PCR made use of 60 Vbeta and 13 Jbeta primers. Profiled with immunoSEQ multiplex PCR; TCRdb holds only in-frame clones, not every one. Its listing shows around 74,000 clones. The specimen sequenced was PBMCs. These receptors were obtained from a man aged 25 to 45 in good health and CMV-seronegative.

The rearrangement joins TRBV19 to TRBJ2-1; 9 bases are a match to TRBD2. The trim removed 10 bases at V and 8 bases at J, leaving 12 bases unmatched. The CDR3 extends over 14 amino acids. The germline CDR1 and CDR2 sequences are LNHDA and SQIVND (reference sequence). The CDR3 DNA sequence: TGTGCCACCGTGAGCGGGGGGAAGCCCCATGAGCAGTTCTTC. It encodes CATVSGGKPHEQFF.

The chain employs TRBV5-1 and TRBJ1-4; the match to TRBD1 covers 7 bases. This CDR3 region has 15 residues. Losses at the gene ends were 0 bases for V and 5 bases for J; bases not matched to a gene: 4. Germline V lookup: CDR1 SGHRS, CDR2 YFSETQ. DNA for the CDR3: TGCGCCAGCAGCTTGGAAGGGGGCTGGAATGAAAAACTGTTTTTT. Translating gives CASSLEGGWNEKLFF.

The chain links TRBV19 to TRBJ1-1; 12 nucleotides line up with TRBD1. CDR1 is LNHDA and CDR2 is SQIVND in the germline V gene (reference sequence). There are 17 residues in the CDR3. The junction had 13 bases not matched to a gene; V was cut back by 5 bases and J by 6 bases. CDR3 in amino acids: CASSLGPGQGAIAEAFF. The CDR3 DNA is TGTGCCAGTAGTCTAGGGCCGGGACAGGGGGCGATTGCTGAAGCTTTCTTT.

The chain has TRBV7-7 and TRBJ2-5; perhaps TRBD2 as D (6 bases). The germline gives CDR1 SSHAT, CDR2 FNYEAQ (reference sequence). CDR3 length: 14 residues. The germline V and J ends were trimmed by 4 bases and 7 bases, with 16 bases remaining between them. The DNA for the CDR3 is TGTGCCAGCAGCTCGACTAGTTCTCGGGGGACCCAGTACTTC. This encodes CASSSTSSRGTQYF.

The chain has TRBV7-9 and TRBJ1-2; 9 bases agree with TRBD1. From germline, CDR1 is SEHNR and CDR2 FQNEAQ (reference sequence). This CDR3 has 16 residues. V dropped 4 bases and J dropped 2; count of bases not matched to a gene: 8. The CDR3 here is CASSSDWDRDNYGYTF. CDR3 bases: TGTGCCAGCAGCTCGGACTGGGACAGGGACAACTATGGCTACACCTTC.

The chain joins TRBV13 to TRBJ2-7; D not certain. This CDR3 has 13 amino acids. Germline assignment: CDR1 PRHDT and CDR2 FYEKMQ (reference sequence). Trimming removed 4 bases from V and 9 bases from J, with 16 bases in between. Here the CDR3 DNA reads TGTGCCAGCAGCTATAGTCTGCCCGCTATGCAGTACTTC. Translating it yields CASSYSLPAMQYF.

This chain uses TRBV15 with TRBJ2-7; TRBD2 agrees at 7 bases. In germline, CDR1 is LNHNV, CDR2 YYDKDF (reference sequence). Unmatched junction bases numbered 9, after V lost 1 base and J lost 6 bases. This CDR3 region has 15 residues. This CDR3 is CATSRGGSGNGEQYF. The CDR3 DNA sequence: TGTGCCACCAGCAGAGGTGGGAGCGGGAACGGCGAGCAGTACTTC.

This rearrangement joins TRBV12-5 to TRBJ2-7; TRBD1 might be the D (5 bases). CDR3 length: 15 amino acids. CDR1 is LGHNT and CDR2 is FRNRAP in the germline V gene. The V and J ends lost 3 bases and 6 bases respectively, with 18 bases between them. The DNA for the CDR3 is TGTGCTAGTGGTTTAGGGGAATGGGGCTTCGGCGAGCAGTACTTC. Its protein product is CASGLGEWGFGEQYF.

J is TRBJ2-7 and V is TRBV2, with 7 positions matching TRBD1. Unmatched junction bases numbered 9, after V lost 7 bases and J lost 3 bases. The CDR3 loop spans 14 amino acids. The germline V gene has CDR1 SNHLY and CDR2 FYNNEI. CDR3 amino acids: CASTRPGGNYEQYF. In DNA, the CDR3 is TGTGCCAGCACCCGTCCAGGGGGAAACTACGAGCAGTACTTC.

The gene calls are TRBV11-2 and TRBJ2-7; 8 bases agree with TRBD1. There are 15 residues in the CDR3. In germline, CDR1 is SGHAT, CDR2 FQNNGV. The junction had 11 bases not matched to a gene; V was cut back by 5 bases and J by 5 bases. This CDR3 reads CASSPRGREGDEQYF. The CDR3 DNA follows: TGTGCCAGCAGCCCCAGGGGGCGCGAAGGGGACGAGCAGTACTTC.

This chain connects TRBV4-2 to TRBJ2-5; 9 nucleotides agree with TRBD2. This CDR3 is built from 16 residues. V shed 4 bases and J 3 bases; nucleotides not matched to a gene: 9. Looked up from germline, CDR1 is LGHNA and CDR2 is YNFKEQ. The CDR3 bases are TGTGCCAGCAGCCTGGGACTAGCCGCCTATGAAGAGACCCAGTACTTC. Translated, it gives CASSLGLAAYEETQYF.

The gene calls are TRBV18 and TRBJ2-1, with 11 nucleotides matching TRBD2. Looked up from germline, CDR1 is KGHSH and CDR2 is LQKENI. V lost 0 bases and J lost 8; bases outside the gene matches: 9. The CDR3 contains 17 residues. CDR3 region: CASSPPLSLAGGYEQFF. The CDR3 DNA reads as TGTGCCAGCTCACCACCATTGTCCCTAGCGGGAGGATATGAGCAGTTCTTC.

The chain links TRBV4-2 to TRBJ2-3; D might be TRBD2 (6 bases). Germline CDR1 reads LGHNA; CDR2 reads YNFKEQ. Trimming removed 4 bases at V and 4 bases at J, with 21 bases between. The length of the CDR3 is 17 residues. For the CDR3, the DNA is TGTGCCAGCAGCCCCCAGACTAGAGGAGCTTATGCAGATACGCAGTATTTT. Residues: CASSPQTRGAYADTQYF.

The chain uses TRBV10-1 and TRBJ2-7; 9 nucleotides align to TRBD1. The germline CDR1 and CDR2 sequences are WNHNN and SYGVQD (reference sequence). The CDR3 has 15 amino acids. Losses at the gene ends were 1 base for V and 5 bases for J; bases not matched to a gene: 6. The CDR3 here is CASSELGTGIHEQYF. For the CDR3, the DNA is TGCGCCAGCAGTGAGTTAGGGACAGGGATACACGAGCAGTACTTC.

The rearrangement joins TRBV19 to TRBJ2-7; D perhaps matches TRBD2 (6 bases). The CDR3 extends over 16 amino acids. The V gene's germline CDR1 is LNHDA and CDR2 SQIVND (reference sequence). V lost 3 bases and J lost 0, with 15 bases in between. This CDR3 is CASSIVGTLSSYEQYF. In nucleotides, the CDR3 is TGTGCCAGTAGTATCGTAGGGACTCTTAGCTCCTACGAGCAGTACTTC.

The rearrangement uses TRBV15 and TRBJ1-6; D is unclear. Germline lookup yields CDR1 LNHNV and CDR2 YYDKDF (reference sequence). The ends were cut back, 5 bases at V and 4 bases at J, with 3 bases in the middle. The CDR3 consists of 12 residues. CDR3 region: CATSLYNSPLHF. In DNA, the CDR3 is TGTGCCACCAGCCTGTATAATTCACCCCTCCACTTT.

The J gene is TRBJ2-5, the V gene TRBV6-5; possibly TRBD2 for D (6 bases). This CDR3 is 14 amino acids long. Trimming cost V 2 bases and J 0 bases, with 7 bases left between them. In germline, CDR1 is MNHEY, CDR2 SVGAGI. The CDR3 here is CASSYRDYQETQYF. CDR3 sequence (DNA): TGTGCCAGCAGTTACCGGGACTACCAAGAGACCCAGTACTTC.

CDR3: CASSNPGQGATEQYF. The CDR3 DNA reads TGTGCCAGCAGTAATCCGGGACAGGGGGCAACCGAGCAGTACTTC. The rearrangement uses TRBV5-4 and TRBJ2-7; the match to TRBD1 covers 12 bases. Germline trimming cut 5 bases from V and 6 bases from J; bases unmatched to any gene: 9. Germline loops: CDR1 SGHNT, CDR2 YYREEE (reference sequence). The CDR3 totals 15 residues.

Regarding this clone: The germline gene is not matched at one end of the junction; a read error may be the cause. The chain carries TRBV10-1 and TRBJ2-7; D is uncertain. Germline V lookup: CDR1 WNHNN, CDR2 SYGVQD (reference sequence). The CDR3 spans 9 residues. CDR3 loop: CANNSRSFF. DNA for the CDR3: TGCGCCAACAACAGCCGATCCTTCTTC.

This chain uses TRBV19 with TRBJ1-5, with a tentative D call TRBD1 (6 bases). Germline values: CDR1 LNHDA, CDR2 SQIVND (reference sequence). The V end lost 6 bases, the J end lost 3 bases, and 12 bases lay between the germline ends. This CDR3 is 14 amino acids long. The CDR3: CASRYRDFNQPQHF. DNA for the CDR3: TGTGCCAGTAGATACAGGGATTTCAATCAGCCCCAGCATTTT.

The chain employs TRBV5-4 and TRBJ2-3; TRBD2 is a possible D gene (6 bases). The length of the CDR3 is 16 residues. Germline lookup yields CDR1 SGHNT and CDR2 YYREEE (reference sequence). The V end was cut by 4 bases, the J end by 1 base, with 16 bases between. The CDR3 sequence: CASSQGVGGGTDTQYF. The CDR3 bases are TGTGCCAGCAGCCAAGGGGTGGGCGGGGGCACAGATACGCAGTATTTT.

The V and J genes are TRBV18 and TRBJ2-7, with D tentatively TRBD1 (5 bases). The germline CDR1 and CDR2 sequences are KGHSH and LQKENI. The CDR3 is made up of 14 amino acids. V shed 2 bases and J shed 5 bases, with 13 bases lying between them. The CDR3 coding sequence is TGTGCCAGCTCACCAACCAGGGTCGTCGACGAGCAGTACTTC. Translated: CASSPTRVVDEQYF.

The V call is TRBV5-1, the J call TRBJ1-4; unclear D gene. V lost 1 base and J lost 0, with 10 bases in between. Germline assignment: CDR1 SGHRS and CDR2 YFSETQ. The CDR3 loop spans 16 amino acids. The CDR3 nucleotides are TGCGCCAGCAGCTTGTCGGGGAGGGCAACTAATGAAAAACTGTTTTTT. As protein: CASSLSGRATNEKLFF. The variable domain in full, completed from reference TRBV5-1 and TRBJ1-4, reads KAGVTQTPRYLIKTRGQQVTLSCSPISGHRSVSWYQQTPGQGLQFLFEYFSETQRNKGNFPGRFSGRQFSNSRSEMNVSTLELGDSALYLCASSLSGRATNEKLFFGSGTQLSVL.

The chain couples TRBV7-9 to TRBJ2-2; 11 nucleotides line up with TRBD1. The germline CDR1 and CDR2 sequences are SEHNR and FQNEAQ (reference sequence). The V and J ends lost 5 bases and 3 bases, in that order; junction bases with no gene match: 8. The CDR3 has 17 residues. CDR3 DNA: TGTGCCAGCAGCCAGGGACAGGGGGTACATGACACCGGGGAGCTGTTTTTT. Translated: CASSQGQGVHDTGELFF. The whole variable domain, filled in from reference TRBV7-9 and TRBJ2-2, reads DTGVSQNPRHKITKRGQNVTFRCDPISEHNRLYWYRQTLGQGPEFLTYFQNEAQLEKSRLLSDRFSAERPKGSFSTLEIQRTEQGDSAMYLCASSQGQGVHDTGELFFGEGSRLTVL.

The CDR3 loop reads CAASGEGSPTEAFF. The CDR3 DNA follows: TGTGCCGCCTCAGGGGAGGGGAGCCCCACTGAAGCTTTCTTT. The J gene is TRBJ1-1, the V gene TRBV10-3, with a weak D call TRBD1 (6 bases). CDR3 size: 14 residues. CDR1 is ENHRY and CDR2 is SYGVKD in the germline V gene. Trimming left V 11 bases short and J 4 bases short, with 20 bases between.

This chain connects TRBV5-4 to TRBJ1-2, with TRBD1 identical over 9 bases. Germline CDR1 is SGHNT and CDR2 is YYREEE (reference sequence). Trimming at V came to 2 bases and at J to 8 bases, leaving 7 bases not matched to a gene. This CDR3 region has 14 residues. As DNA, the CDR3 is TGTGCCAGCAGCTTCCGGGACAGGGCTGGCGGCTACACCTTC. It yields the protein CASSFRDRAGGYTF.

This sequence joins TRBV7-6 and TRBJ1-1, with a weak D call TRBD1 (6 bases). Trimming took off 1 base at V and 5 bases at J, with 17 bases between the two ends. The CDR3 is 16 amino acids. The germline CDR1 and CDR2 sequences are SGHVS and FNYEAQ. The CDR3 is CASSLDEGGAGTEAFF. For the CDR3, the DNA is TGTGCCAGCAGCTTAGACGAGGGGGGGGCGGGTACTGAAGCTTTCTTT.

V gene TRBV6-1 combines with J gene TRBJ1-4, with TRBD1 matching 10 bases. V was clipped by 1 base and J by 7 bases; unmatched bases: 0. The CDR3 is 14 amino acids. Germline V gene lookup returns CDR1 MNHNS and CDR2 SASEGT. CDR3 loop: CASSEGQGAEKLFF. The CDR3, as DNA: TGTGCCAGCAGTGAAGGACAGGGGGCTGAAAAACTGTTTTTT.

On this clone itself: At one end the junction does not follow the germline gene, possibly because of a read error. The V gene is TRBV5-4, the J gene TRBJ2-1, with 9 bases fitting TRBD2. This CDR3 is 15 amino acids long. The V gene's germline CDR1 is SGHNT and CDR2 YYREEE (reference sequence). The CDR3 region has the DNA TGTGCCAGCAGGTTGGGCGGGGGGGGCTTTGATGAGCAGTTCTTC. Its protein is CASRLGGGGFDEQFF.

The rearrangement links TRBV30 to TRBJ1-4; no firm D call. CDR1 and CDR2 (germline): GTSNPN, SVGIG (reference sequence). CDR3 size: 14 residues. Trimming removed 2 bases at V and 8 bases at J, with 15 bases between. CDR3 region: CAWSPQTGYEKLFF. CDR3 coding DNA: TGTGCCTGGAGTCCCCAAACGGGTTACGAAAAACTGTTTTTT.